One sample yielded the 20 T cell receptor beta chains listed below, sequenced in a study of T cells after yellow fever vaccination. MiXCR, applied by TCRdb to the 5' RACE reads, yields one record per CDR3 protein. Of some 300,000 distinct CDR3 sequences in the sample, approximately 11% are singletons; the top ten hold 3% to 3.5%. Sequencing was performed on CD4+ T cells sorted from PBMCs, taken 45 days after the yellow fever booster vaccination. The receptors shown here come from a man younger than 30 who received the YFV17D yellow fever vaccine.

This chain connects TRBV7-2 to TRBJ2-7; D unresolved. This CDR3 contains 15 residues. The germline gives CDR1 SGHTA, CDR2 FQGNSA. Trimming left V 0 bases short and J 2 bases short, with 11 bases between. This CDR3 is CASSLAMSATYEQYF. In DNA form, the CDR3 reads TGTGCCAGCAGCTTAGCGATGAGCGCCACCTACGAGCAGTACTTC.

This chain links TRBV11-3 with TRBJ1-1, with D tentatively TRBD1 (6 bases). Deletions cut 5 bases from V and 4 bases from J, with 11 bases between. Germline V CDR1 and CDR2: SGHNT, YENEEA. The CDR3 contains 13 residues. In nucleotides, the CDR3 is TGTGCCAGCAGCCACGGGACAACCACTGAAGCTTTCTTT. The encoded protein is CASSHGTTTEAFF. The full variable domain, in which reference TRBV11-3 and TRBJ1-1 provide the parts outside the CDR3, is EAGVVQSPRYKIIEKKQPVAFWCNPISGHNTLYWYLQNLGQGPELLIRYENEEAVDDSQLPKDRFSAERLKGVDSTLKIQPAELGDSAVYLCASSHGTTTEAFFGQGTRLTVV.

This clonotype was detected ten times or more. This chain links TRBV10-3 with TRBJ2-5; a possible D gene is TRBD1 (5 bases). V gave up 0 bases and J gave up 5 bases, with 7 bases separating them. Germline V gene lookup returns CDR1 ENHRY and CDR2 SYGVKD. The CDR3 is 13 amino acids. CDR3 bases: TGTGCCATCAGTGAGTCAGGGGTTGAGACCCAGTACTTC. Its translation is CAISESGVETQYF.

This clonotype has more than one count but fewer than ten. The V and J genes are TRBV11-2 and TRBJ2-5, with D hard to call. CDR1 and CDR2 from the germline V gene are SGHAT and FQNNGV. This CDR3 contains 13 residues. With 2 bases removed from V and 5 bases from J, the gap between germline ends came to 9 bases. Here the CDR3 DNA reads TGTGCCAGCAGCTTAAATATGGCCGAGACCCAGTACTTC. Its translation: CASSLNMAETQYF.

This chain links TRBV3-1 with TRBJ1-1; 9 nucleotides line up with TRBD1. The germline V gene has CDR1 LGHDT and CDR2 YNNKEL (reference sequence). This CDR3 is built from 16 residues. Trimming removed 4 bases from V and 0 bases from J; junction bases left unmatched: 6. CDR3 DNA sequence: TGTGCCAGCAGCCGCGGGACAGGGAGCTTGAACACTGAAGCTTTCTTT. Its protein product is CASSRGTGSLNTEAFF.

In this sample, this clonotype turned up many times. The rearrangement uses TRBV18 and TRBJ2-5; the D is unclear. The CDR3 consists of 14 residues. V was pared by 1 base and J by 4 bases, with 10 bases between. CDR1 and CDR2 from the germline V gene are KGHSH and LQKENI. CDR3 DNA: TGTGCCAGCTCACCACAGTTTTTCCGAGAGACCCAGTACTTC. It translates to CASSPQFFRETQYF.

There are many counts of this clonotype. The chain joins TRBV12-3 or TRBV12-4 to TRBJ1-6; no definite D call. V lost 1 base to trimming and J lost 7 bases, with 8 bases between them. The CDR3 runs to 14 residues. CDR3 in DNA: TGTGCCAGCAGTTTAGGGGCCCTAAATTCACCCCTCCACTTT. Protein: CASSLGALNSPLHF.

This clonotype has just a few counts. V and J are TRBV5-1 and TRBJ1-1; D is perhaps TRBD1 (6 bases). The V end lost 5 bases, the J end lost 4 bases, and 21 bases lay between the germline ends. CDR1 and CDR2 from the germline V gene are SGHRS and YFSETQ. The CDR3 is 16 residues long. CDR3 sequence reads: CASRDGRRGASTEAFF. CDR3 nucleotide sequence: TGCGCCAGCAGGGACGGTCGAAGGGGGGCCAGCACTGAAGCTTTCTTT.

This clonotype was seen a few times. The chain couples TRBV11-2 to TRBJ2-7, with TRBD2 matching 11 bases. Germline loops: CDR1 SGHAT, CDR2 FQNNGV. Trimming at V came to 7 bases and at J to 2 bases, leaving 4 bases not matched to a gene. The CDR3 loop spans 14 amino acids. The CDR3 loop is CASTLAGVTYEQYV. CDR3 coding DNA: TGTGCCAGCACACTAGCGGGGGTAACCTACGAGCAGTACGTC.

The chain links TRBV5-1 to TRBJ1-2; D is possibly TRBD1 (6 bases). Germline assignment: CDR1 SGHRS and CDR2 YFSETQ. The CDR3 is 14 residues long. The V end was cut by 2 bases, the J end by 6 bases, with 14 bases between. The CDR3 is CASSFGAWTDGYTF. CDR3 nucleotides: TGCGCCAGCAGCTTTGGCGCTTGGACAGATGGCTACACCTTC.

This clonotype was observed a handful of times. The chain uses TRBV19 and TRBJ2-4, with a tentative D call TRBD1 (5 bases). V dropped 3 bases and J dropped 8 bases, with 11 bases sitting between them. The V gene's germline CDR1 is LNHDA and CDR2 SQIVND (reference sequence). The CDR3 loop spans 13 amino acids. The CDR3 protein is CASSIQGGDIQYF. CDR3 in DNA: TGTGCCAGTAGTATTCAGGGTGGGGACATTCAGTACTTC.

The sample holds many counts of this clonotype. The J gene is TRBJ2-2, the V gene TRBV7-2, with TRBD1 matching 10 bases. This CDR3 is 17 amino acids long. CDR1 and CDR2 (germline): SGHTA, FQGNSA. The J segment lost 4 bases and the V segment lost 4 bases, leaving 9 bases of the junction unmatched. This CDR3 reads CASSSDRQGATTGELFF. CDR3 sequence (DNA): TGTGCCAGCAGCTCCGACCGACAGGGGGCGACCACCGGGGAGCTGTTTTTT. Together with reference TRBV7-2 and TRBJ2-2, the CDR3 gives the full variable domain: GAGVSQSPSNKVTEKGKDVELRCDPISGHTALYWYRQSLGQGLEFLIYFQGNSAPDKSGLPSDRFSAERTGGSVSTLTIQRTQQEDSAVYLCASSSDRQGATTGELFFGEGSRLTVL.

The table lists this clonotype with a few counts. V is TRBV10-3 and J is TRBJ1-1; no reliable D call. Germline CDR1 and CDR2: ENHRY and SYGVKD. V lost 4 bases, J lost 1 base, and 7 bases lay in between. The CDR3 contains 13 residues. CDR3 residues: CAISADQNTEAFF. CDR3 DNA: TGTGCCATCAGTGCAGACCAGAACACTGAAGCTTTCTTT.

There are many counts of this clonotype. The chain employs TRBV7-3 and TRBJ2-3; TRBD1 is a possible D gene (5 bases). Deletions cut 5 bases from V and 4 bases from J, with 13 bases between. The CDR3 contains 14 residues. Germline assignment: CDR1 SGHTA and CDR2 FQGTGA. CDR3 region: CASSRAGLPDTQYF. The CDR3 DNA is TGTGCCAGCAGCCGGGCAGGGCTCCCAGATACGCAGTATTTT.

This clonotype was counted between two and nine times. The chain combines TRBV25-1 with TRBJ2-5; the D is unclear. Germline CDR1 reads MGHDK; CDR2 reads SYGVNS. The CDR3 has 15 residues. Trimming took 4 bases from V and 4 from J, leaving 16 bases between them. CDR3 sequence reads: CASSARLMRRETQYF. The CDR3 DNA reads TGTGCCAGCAGTGCACGCCTCATGAGACGAGAGACCCAGTACTTC. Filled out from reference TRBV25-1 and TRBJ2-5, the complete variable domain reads EADIYQTPRYLVIGTGKKITLECSQTMGHDKMYWYQQDPGMELHLIHYSYGVNSTEKGDLSSESTVSRIRTEHFPLTLESARPSHTSQYLCASSARLMRRETQYFGPGTRLLVL.

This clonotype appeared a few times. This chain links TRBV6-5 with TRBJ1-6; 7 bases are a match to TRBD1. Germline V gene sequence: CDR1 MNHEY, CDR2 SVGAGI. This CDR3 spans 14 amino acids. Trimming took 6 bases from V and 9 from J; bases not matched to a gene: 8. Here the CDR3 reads CASSSDRVASPLHF. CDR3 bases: TGTGCCAGCAGCTCCGACAGGGTAGCTTCACCCCTCCACTTT.

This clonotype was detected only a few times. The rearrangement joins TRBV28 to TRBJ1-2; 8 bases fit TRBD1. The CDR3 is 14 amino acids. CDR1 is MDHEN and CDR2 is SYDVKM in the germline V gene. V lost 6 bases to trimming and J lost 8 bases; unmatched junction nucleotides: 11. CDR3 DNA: TGTGCCAGCAGGCTTCCGGGACAGGCAGAAGGCTACACCTTC. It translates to CASRLPGQAEGYTF.

Written as DNA, the CDR3 is TGTGCCAGCAGCCCCAGACCCCAGGCCTTCGAGCAGTACTTC. Protein: CASSPRPQAFEQYF. V gene TRBV13 combines with J gene TRBJ2-7; no firm D call. The CDR3 contains 14 residues. Germline V gene data show CDR1 as PRHDT and CDR2 as FYEKMQ (reference sequence). V was pared by 5 bases and J by 6 bases, with 17 bases between.

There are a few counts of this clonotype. Written as DNA, the CDR3 is TGTGCCAGCAGCTTAGCTGCGCCCGGGGCGGGCGCAGATACGCAGTATTTT. Translation: CASSLAAPGAGADTQYF. The chain joins TRBV11-2 to TRBJ2-3; either TRBD1 or TRBD2 may supply D (5 bases each). The CDR3 covers 17 residues. Trimming removed 1 base from V and 4 bases from J, with 18 bases in between. Germline V CDR1 and CDR2: SGHAT, FQNNGV.

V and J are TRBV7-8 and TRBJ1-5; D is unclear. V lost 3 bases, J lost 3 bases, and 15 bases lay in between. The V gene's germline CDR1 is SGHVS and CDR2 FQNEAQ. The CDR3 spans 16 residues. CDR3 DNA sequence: TGTGCCAGCAGCTTTTCAGCGGGGATGGCCAATCAGCCCCAGCATTTT. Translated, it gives CASSFSAGMANQPQHF. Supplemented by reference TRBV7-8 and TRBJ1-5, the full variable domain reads GAGVSQSPRYKVAKRGQDVALRCDPISGHVSLFWYQQALGQGPEFLTYFQNEAQLDKSGLPSDRFFAERPEGSVSTLKIQRTQQEDSAVYLCASSFSAGMANQPQHFGDGTRLSIL.